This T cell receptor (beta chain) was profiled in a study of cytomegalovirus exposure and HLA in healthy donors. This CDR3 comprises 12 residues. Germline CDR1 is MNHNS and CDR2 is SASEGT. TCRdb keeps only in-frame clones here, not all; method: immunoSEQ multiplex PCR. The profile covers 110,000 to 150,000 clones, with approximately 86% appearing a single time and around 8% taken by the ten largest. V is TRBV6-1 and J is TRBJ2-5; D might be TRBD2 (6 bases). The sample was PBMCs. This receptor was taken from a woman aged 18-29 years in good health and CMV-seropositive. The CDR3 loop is CGTTGSQETQYF. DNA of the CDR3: TGTGGAACAACCGGGAGCCAAGAGACCCAGTACTTC.